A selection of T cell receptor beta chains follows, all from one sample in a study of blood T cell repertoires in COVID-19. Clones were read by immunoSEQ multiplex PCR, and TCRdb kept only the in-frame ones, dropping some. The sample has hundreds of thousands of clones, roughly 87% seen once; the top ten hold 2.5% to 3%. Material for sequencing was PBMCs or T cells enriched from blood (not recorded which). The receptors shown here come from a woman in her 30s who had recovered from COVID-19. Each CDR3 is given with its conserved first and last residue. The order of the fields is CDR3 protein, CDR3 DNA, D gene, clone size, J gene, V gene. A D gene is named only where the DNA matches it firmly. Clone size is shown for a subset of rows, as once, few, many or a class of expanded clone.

CDR3aa: CASSPRRTPSRGEQYF; CDR3nt: TGTGCCAGCAGCCCCCGGCGGACACCTTCTAGGGGCGAGCAGTACTTC; d_gene: NA; abundance: NA; j_gene: TRBJ2-7; v_gene: TRBV3-1/TRBV3-2
CDR3aa: CASRQGATEAFF; CDR3nt: TGTGCCAGCCGACAGGGGGCGACTGAAGCTTTCTTT; d_gene: TRBD1; abundance: NA; j_gene: TRBJ1-1; v_gene: TRBV27
CDR3aa: CASSLDWETEAFF; CDR3nt: TGTGCCAGTAGCCTGGACTGGGAAACTGAAGCTTTCTTT; d_gene: NA; abundance: NA; j_gene: TRBJ1-1; v_gene: TRBV19
CDR3aa: CASSLSGQGNNEQYF; CDR3nt: TGCGCCAGCAGCTTGAGCGGACAGGGAAATAACGAGCAGTACTTC; d_gene: TRBD1; abundance: few; j_gene: TRBJ2-7; v_gene: TRBV5-1
CDR3aa: CSAGQTYGYTF; CDR3nt: TGCAGCGCGGGACAGACCTATGGCTACACCTTC; d_gene: TRBD1; abundance: NA; j_gene: TRBJ1-2; v_gene: TRBV29-1
CDR3aa: CASSLGQGMDSPLHF; CDR3nt: TGTGCCAGCAGCCTCGGACAGGGTATGGATTCACCCCTCCACTTT; d_gene: TRBD1; abundance: few; j_gene: TRBJ1-6; v_gene: TRBV14
CDR3aa: CASSPSGSSYEQYF; CDR3nt: TGCGCCAGCAGCCCCAGCGGGAGCTCCTACGAGCAGTACTTC; d_gene: TRBD2; abundance: NA; j_gene: TRBJ2-7; v_gene: TRBV5-1
CDR3aa: CASSPTSGGTYEQYF; CDR3nt: TGCGCCAGCAGCCCGACTAGCGGGGGGACCTACGAGCAGTACTTC; d_gene: TRBD2; abundance: few; j_gene: TRBJ2-7; v_gene: TRBV4-1
CDR3aa: CASSVGAGGPQETQYF; CDR3nt: TGTGCCAGCAGCGTAGGGGCGGGAGGTCCGCAAGAGACCCAGTACTTC; d_gene: TRBD2; abundance: NA; j_gene: TRBJ2-5; v_gene: TRBV9
CDR3aa: CASSVDRGRQKLFF; CDR3nt: TGTGCCAGCAGCGTGGACAGGGGACGGCAAAAACTGTTTTTT; d_gene: TRBD1; abundance: NA; j_gene: TRBJ1-4; v_gene: TRBV2
CDR3aa: CASRSGTGGQDTQYF; CDR3nt: TGCGCCAGCAGAAGCGGGACAGGGGGCCAAGATACGCAGTATTTT; d_gene: TRBD1; abundance: NA; j_gene: TRBJ2-3; v_gene: TRBV5-1
CDR3aa: CASSQAGTGGKFQDYEQYF; CDR3nt: TGTGCCAGCAGTCAGGCCGGGACAGGGGGTAAGTTTCAGGACTACGAGCAGTACTTC; d_gene: TRBD1; abundance: NA; j_gene: TRBJ2-7; v_gene: TRBV6-2/TRBV6-3
CDR3aa: CASSPGRRELETQYF; CDR3nt: TGTGCCAGCAGTCCTGGACGGCGGGAGTTGGAGACCCAGTACTTC; d_gene: TRBD2; abundance: NA; j_gene: TRBJ2-5; v_gene: TRBV6-5
CDR3aa: CASSIRTGNNSPLHF; CDR3nt: TGTGCCAGTAGTATCCGGACAGGGAATAATTCACCCCTCCACTTT; d_gene: TRBD1; abundance: NA; j_gene: TRBJ1-6; v_gene: TRBV19
CDR3aa: CASSQSPQSPREQYF; CDR3nt: TGTGCCAGCAGCCAAAGTCCACAGTCACCCCGTGAGCAGTACTTC; d_gene: NA; abundance: NA; j_gene: TRBJ2-7; v_gene: TRBV3-1/TRBV3-2
CDR3aa: CASSSGSPYEQYF; CDR3nt: TGTGCCAGTAGTTCAGGAAGCCCCTACGAGCAGTACTTC; d_gene: NA; abundance: NA; j_gene: TRBJ2-7; v_gene: TRBV19
CDR3aa: CASAVEAAENTEAFF; CDR3nt: TGTGCCAGCGCTGTCGAGGCAGCCGAGAACACTGAAGCTTTCTTT; d_gene: NA; abundance: once; j_gene: TRBJ1-1; v_gene: TRBV28
CDR3aa: CASSSRTSVEQYF; CDR3nt: TGTGCCAGCAGCTCCAGGACTAGCGTCGAGCAGTACTTC; d_gene: TRBD2; abundance: NA; j_gene: TRBJ2-7; v_gene: TRBV7-2
CDR3aa: CASSKTGLATTDTQYF; CDR3nt: TGTGCCAGCAGCAAAACCGGACTAGCAACCACAGATACGCAGTATTTT; d_gene: TRBD2; abundance: NA; j_gene: TRBJ2-3; v_gene: TRBV5-4
CDR3aa: CATIRQPNQPQHF; CDR3nt: TGTGCCACCATCCGACAGCCCAATCAGCCCCAGCATTTT; d_gene: NA; abundance: NA; j_gene: TRBJ1-5; v_gene: TRBV24-1
CDR3aa: CASSPGLEGYGYTF; CDR3nt: TGTGCCAGTTCCCCGGGTTTGGAAGGCTATGGCTACACCTTC; d_gene: NA; abundance: NA; j_gene: TRBJ1-2; v_gene: TRBV28
CDR3aa: CASSVVGDSPLHF; CDR3nt: TGTGCCAGCAGCGTGGTCGGGGATTCACCCCTCCACTTT; d_gene: NA; abundance: NA; j_gene: TRBJ1-6; v_gene: TRBV5-6
CDR3aa: CATSRAVARDTQYF; CDR3nt: TGTGCCACCAGCAGAGCGGTAGCAAGAGATACGCAGTATTTT; d_gene: NA; abundance: NA; j_gene: TRBJ2-3; v_gene: TRBV15
CDR3aa: CASSLPAGDYEQYF; CDR3nt: TGCGCCAGCAGCTTGCCAGCGGGGGACTACGAGCAGTACTTC; d_gene: TRBD2; abundance: NA; j_gene: TRBJ2-7; v_gene: TRBV5-1
CDR3aa: CASSLGQGNTEAFF; CDR3nt: TGTGCCAGCAGCTTGGGACAGGGGAACACTGAAGCTTTCTTT; d_gene: TRBD1; abundance: NA; j_gene: TRBJ1-1; v_gene: TRBV7-9
CDR3aa: CASSRQGGDEQFF; CDR3nt: TGCGCCAGCAGCCGACAGGGTGGCGATGAGCAGTTCTTC; d_gene: TRBD1; abundance: once; j_gene: TRBJ2-1; v_gene: TRBV5-1
CDR3aa: CATGPPTGLEQYF; CDR3nt: TGTGCCACCGGTCCCCCGACAGGGCTTGAGCAGTACTTC; d_gene: TRBD1; abundance: NA; j_gene: TRBJ2-7; v_gene: TRBV27
CDR3aa: CASSYSSVAGVYEQYF; CDR3nt: TGTGCCAGCAGTTACTCGTCGGTAGCGGGAGTCTACGAGCAGTACTTC; d_gene: TRBD2; abundance: NA; j_gene: TRBJ2-7; v_gene: TRBV6-5
CDR3aa: CASSLRGRGNEQFF; CDR3nt: TGTGCCAGTAGTCTCAGAGGTCGGGGCAATGAGCAGTTCTTC; d_gene: NA; abundance: NA; j_gene: TRBJ2-1; v_gene: TRBV19
CDR3aa: CASSSKWASSSYEQYF; CDR3nt: TGTGCCAGCAGCTCTAAGTGGGCTAGCAGCTCCTACGAGCAGTACTTC; d_gene: NA; abundance: NA; j_gene: TRBJ2-7; v_gene: TRBV3-1/TRBV3-2
CDR3aa: CASSFSGGFTNTGELFF; CDR3nt: TGTGCCAGCAGCTTTAGCGGGGGCTTTACGAACACCGGGGAGCTGTTTTTT; d_gene: TRBD2; abundance: NA; j_gene: TRBJ2-2; v_gene: TRBV7-2
CDR3aa: CAWSPEWGGPSTDTQYF; CDR3nt: TGTGCCTGGAGCCCCGAGTGGGGGGGGCCTAGCACAGATACGCAGTATTTT; d_gene: NA; abundance: once; j_gene: TRBJ2-3; v_gene: TRBV30
CDR3aa: CASSLDGTGGGNTEAFF; CDR3nt: TGTGCCAGCAGCTTAGATGGGACAGGGGGCGGGAACACTGAAGCTTTCTTT; d_gene: TRBD1; abundance: once; j_gene: TRBJ1-1; v_gene: TRBV7-9
CDR3aa: CASSPLQRPVGGYTF; CDR3nt: TGTGCCAGCTCACCCCTACAGCGGCCCGTCGGTGGCTACACCTTC; d_gene: NA; abundance: NA; j_gene: TRBJ1-2; v_gene: TRBV18
CDR3aa: CASRSQGGEMNTEAFF; CDR3nt: TGCGCCAGCAGGTCACAGGGTGGGGAAATGAACACTGAAGCTTTCTTT; d_gene: NA; abundance: few; j_gene: TRBJ1-1; v_gene: TRBV5-1
CDR3aa: CASSIAGKGDTQYF; CDR3nt: TGCGCCAGCAGTATAGCGGGCAAGGGAGATACGCAGTATTTT; d_gene: TRBD2; abundance: NA; j_gene: TRBJ2-3; v_gene: TRBV10-1
CDR3aa: CASSQEYGDRESPLHF; CDR3nt: TGTGCCAGCAGCCAAGAATACGGGGACAGGGAATCACCCCTCCACTTT; d_gene: TRBD1; abundance: few; j_gene: TRBJ1-6; v_gene: TRBV4-2
CDR3aa: CASSLKGLAEETQYF; CDR3nt: TGTGCCAGCAGTTTAAAGGGACTAGCGGAAGAGACCCAGTACTTC; d_gene: TRBD2; abundance: NA; j_gene: TRBJ2-5; v_gene: TRBV28
CDR3aa: CASSQLAGGLYEQYF; CDR3nt: TGTGCCAGCAGCCAACTAGCGGGAGGACTCTACGAGCAGTACTTC; d_gene: TRBD2; abundance: NA; j_gene: TRBJ2-7; v_gene: TRBV2
CDR3aa: CASSGLAGASSYNEQFF; CDR3nt: TGTGCCAGCTCAGGACTAGCGGGAGCCAGCTCCTACAATGAGCAGTTCTTC; d_gene: TRBD2; abundance: NA; j_gene: TRBJ2-1; v_gene: TRBV6-4
CDR3aa: CASSQGVSRTTFYGYTF; CDR3nt: TGTGCCAGTTCCCAGGGGGTTTCACGTACTACCTTCTATGGCTACACCTTC; d_gene: TRBD1; abundance: NA; j_gene: TRBJ1-2; v_gene: TRBV19
CDR3aa: CASKRTGSHEQYF; CDR3nt: TGTGCCAGCAAGCGCACAGGGTCCCACGAGCAGTACTTC; d_gene: NA; abundance: NA; j_gene: TRBJ2-7; v_gene: TRBV7-9
CDR3aa: CASSLGAGLNYGYTF; CDR3nt: TGTGCCAGCAGCTTAGGGGCAGGGCTCAACTATGGCTACACCTTC; d_gene: NA; abundance: NA; j_gene: TRBJ1-2; v_gene: TRBV7-2
CDR3aa: CASSGTGTSGGSNTGELFF; CDR3nt: TGCGCCAGCAGTGGGACAGGGACTAGCGGGGGGTCGAACACCGGGGAGCTGTTTTTT; d_gene: TRBD2; abundance: NA; j_gene: TRBJ2-2; v_gene: TRBV10-2
CDR3aa: CASSVAGGPNGELFF; CDR3nt: TGTGCCAGCAGCGTAGCGGGAGGGCCGAACGGGGAGCTGTTTTTT; d_gene: TRBD2; abundance: NA; j_gene: TRBJ2-2; v_gene: TRBV9
CDR3aa: CASSSSGGDSYEQYF; CDR3nt: TGTGCCAGCAGCTCTAGCGGGGGCGACTCCTACGAGCAGTACTTC; d_gene: TRBD2; abundance: NA; j_gene: TRBJ2-7; v_gene: TRBV5-4
CDR3aa: CASSFPGQEFGQYF; CDR3nt: TGTGCCAGCAGCTTCCCGGGACAAGAGTTTGGCCAGTACTTC; d_gene: NA; abundance: NA; j_gene: TRBJ2-5; v_gene: TRBV7-8
CDR3aa: CASRQRQGSNQPQHF; CDR3nt: TGTGCCAGCAGGCAACGACAGGGGAGCAATCAGCCCCAGCATTTT; d_gene: TRBD1; abundance: NA; j_gene: TRBJ1-5; v_gene: TRBV5-8
CDR3aa: CASRLGGTSGINEQFF; CDR3nt: TGTGCCAGCAGGTTAGGCGGGACTAGCGGGATCAATGAGCAGTTCTTC; d_gene: TRBD2; abundance: NA; j_gene: TRBJ2-1; v_gene: TRBV27
CDR3aa: CASSFGPTNQPQHF; CDR3nt: TGTGCCAGCAGCTTTGGCCCAACCAATCAGCCCCAGCATTTT; d_gene: NA; abundance: NA; j_gene: TRBJ1-5; v_gene: TRBV7-2
CDR3aa: CAWSVGAGNQPQHF; CDR3nt: TGTGCCTGGAGTGTGGGTGCGGGCAATCAGCCCCAGCATTTT; d_gene: NA; abundance: NA; j_gene: TRBJ1-5; v_gene: TRBV30
CDR3aa: CASREGTAGTGELFF; CDR3nt: TGCGCCAGCAGGGAAGGGACAGCGGGCACCGGGGAGCTGTTTTTT; d_gene: NA; abundance: few; j_gene: TRBJ2-2; v_gene: TRBV10-1